The 7 T cell receptor beta chains given below trace back to one sample, sequenced in a study of blood T cell repertoires in COVID-19. Sequencing was performed with immunoSEQ multiplex PCR; in TCRdb, only in-frame clones are kept and a portion is missing. The profile covers a few hundred thousand clones, with more than 75% appearing a single time and around 2% taken by the ten largest. Sequencing was done on a sample of PBMCs or T cells enriched from blood (not recorded which). These receptors were taken from a woman aged 60-75 years in a cohort exposed to, infected with or recovered from COVID-19 (not recorded which).

This sequence joins TRBV19 and TRBJ1-1, with a weak D call TRBD1 (6 bases). Trimming shortened V by 6 bases and J by 5 bases, and 13 bases separated the two germline ends. CDR1 and CDR2 (germline): LNHDA, SQIVND (reference sequence). The CDR3 extends over 13 amino acids. The CDR3 DNA sequence: TGTGCCAGTAGCCCTTCCAGGGGAACTGAAGCTTTCTTT. Its protein product is CASSPSRGTEAFF.

V gene TRBV5-1 combines with J gene TRBJ1-3, with 12 bases fitting TRBD1. This CDR3 is built from 15 residues. CDR1 is SGHRS and CDR2 is YFSETQ in the germline V gene. V dropped 4 bases and J dropped 2; count of bases not matched to a gene: 1. The CDR3 region is CASSRDRGPGNTIYF. CDR3 sequence (DNA): TGCGCCAGCAGCAGGGACAGGGGGCCTGGAAACACCATATATTTT.

The rearrangement uses TRBV5-6 and TRBJ2-7, with D possibly matching TRBD2 (5 bases). CDR3 length: 13 residues. Germline CDR1 and CDR2: SGHDT and YYEEEE. V lost 1 base and J lost 2, with 7 bases in between. The CDR3 nucleotides read TGTGCCAGCAGCTTGAGCGGACCCTACGAGCAGTACTTC. Translating it yields CASSLSGPYEQYF.

As concerns this clone: Distinct nucleotide sequences in the sample also encode this CDR3. V usage is TRBV4-2 and J usage is TRBJ1-2; TRBD1 aligns across 8 bases. Trimming removed 4 bases from V and 2 bases from J; junction bases left unmatched: 0. Germline V gives CDR1 LGHNA, CDR2 YNFKEQ. The CDR3 spans 13 residues. The CDR3 reads CASSRTGNYGYTF. Here the CDR3 DNA reads TGTGCCAGCAGCCGGACAGGGAACTATGGCTACACCTTC.

The chain combines TRBV6-5 with TRBJ2-7; TRBD2 might be the D (5 bases). V lost 6 bases and J 3 bases, leaving 9 bases between the germline ends. The CDR3 runs 12 residues. Looked up from germline, CDR1 is MNHEY and CDR2 is SVGAGI. This CDR3 is CASRTGVYEQYF. The CDR3 coding sequence is TGTGCCAGCAGGACCGGGGTCTACGAGCAGTACTTC.

This clone was observed at least ten times. The chain is built from TRBV19 and TRBJ1-2; 9 bases map to TRBD1. The CDR3 has 17 residues. V gave up 6 bases and J gave up 4 bases; unmatched junction bases: 15. Germline CDR1 LNHDA, CDR2 SQIVND (reference sequence). Here the CDR3 reads CASRGGQGNGFGYGYTF. The CDR3 DNA sequence: TGTGCCAGTAGAGGGGGACAGGGTAATGGTTTCGGCTATGGCTACACCTTC.

The chain couples TRBV18 to TRBJ1-1; 7 bases map to TRBD1. V gave up 5 bases and J gave up 4 bases; unmatched junction bases: 4. Germline V gene data show CDR1 as KGHSH and CDR2 as LQKENI. The CDR3 is 13 amino acids. CDR3 amino acids: CASSEGAVTEAFF. As DNA, the CDR3 is TGTGCCAGCTCAGAGGGGGCCGTCACTGAAGCTTTCTTT.